This passage covers 32 T cell receptor beta chains from one sample sequenced in a study of T cell changes during pregnancy in multiple sclerosis. Using immunoSEQ multiplex PCR, the repertoire was profiled, and TCRdb retains in-frame clones only, with some absent. There are some 10,000 clones in the sample; about 89% occur only once, and approximately 5.1% lies in the top ten. The sequencing here drew on CD8+ T cells from peripheral blood mononuclear cells, taken in the first trimester of pregnancy. These receptors came from a female donor in good health, enrolled as a control in a pregnancy study.

The chain employs TRBV2 and TRBJ1-4, with TRBD1 identical over 12 bases. The CDR3 totals 14 residues. Germline trimming cut 4 bases from V and 8 bases from J; bases unmatched to any gene: 2. Looked up from germline, CDR1 is SNHLY and CDR2 is FYNNEI. CDR3 nucleotides: TGTGCCAGCAGTGCGGGACAGGGGGCAGAAAAACTGTTTTTT. It specifies CASSAGQGAEKLFF.

The chain combines TRBV27 with TRBJ2-7; D might be TRBD2 (6 bases). The CDR3 extends over 17 amino acids. The germline CDR1 and CDR2 sequences are MNHEY and SMNVEV (reference sequence). Deletions cut 8 bases from V and 0 bases from J, with 23 bases between. The CDR3 nucleotides read TGTGCCAGCCGATTCGGGGGACCGGCCGGGAGCTCCTACGAGCAGTACTTC. It translates to CASRFGGPAGSSYEQYF.

V usage is TRBV27 and J usage is TRBJ1-2; a possible D gene is TRBD1 (6 bases). The V end was cut by 8 bases, the J end by 3 bases, with 13 bases between. Per the germline V gene, CDR1 is MNHEY and CDR2 is SMNVEV (reference sequence). The CDR3 runs 13 residues. CDR3 coding DNA: TGTGCCAGCGGGGGGGGCGCTCACTATGGCTACACCTTC. Translated, it gives CASGGGAHYGYTF.

The chain carries TRBV27 and TRBJ2-1; D is unclear. The CDR3 length is 13 residues. The V end was cut by 2 bases, the J end by 2 bases, with 4 bases between. Germline lookup yields CDR1 MNHEY and CDR2 SMNVEV (reference sequence). In DNA, the CDR3 is TGTGCCAGCAGTTTAGGAGCCTACAATGAGCAGTTCTTC. Translating gives CASSLGAYNEQFF.

V and J are TRBV19 and TRBJ2-7; D is possibly TRBD1 (5 bases). The germline V and J ends were trimmed by 5 bases and 3 bases, with 8 bases remaining between them. Per germline, CDR1 LNHDA and CDR2 SQIVND (reference sequence). The CDR3 is 12 amino acids. CDR3 coding DNA: TGTGCCAGTAGTCCCCAGGGCTACGAGCAGTACTTC. It translates to CASSPQGYEQYF.

In the case of this clone: Within the sample, other DNA sequences also encode this same CDR3. The chain joins TRBV5-6 to TRBJ1-6; D is perhaps TRBD1 (6 bases). The V end lost 2 bases, the J end lost 6 bases, and 12 bases lay between the germline ends. CDR1 is SGHDT and CDR2 is YYEEEE in the germline V gene. The CDR3 loop spans 15 amino acids. CDR3 DNA: TGTGCCAGCAGCTTAGGGGCACAGGGTAATTCACCCCTCCACTTT. Protein product: CASSLGAQGNSPLHF.

CDR3 in amino acids: CASSLGDSEAFF. The DNA of the CDR3 is TGTGCCAGCAGCTTAGGGGACAGTGAAGCTTTCTTT. This chain links TRBV7-6 with TRBJ1-1; 7 positions match TRBD1. Germline CDR1 reads SGHVS; CDR2 reads FNYEAQ. The CDR3 loop spans 12 amino acids. After removal of 1 base from V and 7 bases from J, the junction contained 0 bases not matched to a gene.

The V and J genes are TRBV9 and TRBJ1-4; 7 bases are a match to TRBD1. CDR3 length equals 15 residues. Unmatched junction bases numbered 5, after V lost 0 bases and J lost 6 bases. The germline V gene has CDR1 SGDLS and CDR2 YYNGEE. The CDR3 loop reads CASSVDSGTDEKLFF. The CDR3 DNA sequence: TGTGCCAGCAGCGTAGATTCCGGGACAGATGAAAAACTGTTTTTT.

J is TRBJ1-2 and V is TRBV27; 10 bases map to TRBD1. The V and J ends lost 5 bases and 7 bases, in that order; junction bases with no gene match: 10. The CDR3 runs 15 residues. Per germline, CDR1 MNHEY and CDR2 SMNVEV (reference sequence). The CDR3 DNA is TGTGCCAGCAGTCTCCAGCCGGGACAGGGGTCTGGCTACACCTTC. Translated: CASSLQPGQGSGYTF.

The V and J genes are TRBV4-3 and TRBJ2-4; perhaps TRBD2 as D (6 bases). Germline V gene sequence: CDR1 LGHNA, CDR2 YSLEER. CDR3 size: 15 residues. Trimming removed 0 bases from V and 7 bases from J, with 13 bases in between. The chain's CDR3 is CASSQDRGGPNIQYF. CDR3 sequence (DNA): TGCGCCAGCAGCCAAGATCGGGGAGGCCCGAACATTCAGTACTTC.

The CDR3 here is CASTPPPRARYEQYF. CDR3 DNA: TGTGCCAGCACCCCCCCTCCGAGGGCGCGCTACGAGCAGTACTTC. The chain links TRBV6-6 to TRBJ2-7; D may be TRBD2 (5 bases). The V gene's germline CDR1 is MNHNY and CDR2 SVGAGI (reference sequence). This CDR3 has 15 residues. Trimming cost V 7 bases and J 3 bases, with 19 bases left between them.

In regard to this clone: One junction end disagrees with the germline gene, perhaps due to a read error. The chain is built from TRBV7-9 and TRBJ1-5; 9 bases fit TRBD1. From germline, CDR1 is SEHNR and CDR2 FQNEAQ (reference sequence). The CDR3 loop spans 15 amino acids. The CDR3 DNA reads TGTGCCAGCAGCCTAGCGACAGGGGGTTTGCAGCCCCAGCATTTT. Translation: CASSLATGGLQPQHF.

The gene calls are TRBV7-2 and TRBJ1-1; D is unresolved. Trimming removed 7 bases at V and 4 bases at J, with 19 bases between. The CDR3 length is 15 residues. Germline-derived CDR1 and CDR2 are SGHTA and FQGNSA. The CDR3, as DNA: TGTGCCAGCAATTTTGGTCCCACTAGCCCCACTGAAGCTTTCTTT. Encoded protein: CASNFGPTSPTEAFF.

The rearrangement links TRBV9 to TRBJ2-5, with 8 nucleotides matching TRBD2. The CDR3 has 14 residues. The germline CDR1 and CDR2 sequences are SGDLS and YYNGEE. Trimming at V came to 3 bases and at J to 5 bases, leaving 6 bases not matched to a gene. In nucleotides, the CDR3 is TGTGCCAGCAGCGGAGGACTAGCTATCGAGACCCAGTACTTC. This gives the protein CASSGGLAIETQYF.

J is TRBJ2-7 and V is TRBV6-5, with D tentatively TRBD1 (6 bases). The CDR3 totals 11 residues. V dropped 8 bases and J dropped 12 bases, with 17 bases sitting between them. Germline assignment: CDR1 MNHEY and CDR2 SVGAGI. CDR3 in amino acids: CASHYEGEPYF. The CDR3 DNA reads as TGTGCCAGCCACTACGAGGGGGAACCGTACTTC.

The genes are TRBV13 and TRBJ2-2; possibly TRBD1 for D (6 bases). The CDR3 has 15 residues. V was shortened by 5 bases and J by 0 bases, with 10 bases between the two germline ends. Germline V gives CDR1 PRHDT, CDR2 FYEKMQ (reference sequence). This chain's CDR3 is CASSPRTANTGELFF. CDR3 DNA sequence: TGTGCCAGCAGCCCCAGGACAGCGAACACCGGGGAGCTGTTTTTT.

The V and J genes are TRBV19 and TRBJ2-3; 8 bases line up with TRBD1. This CDR3 comprises 15 residues. The germline CDR1 and CDR2 sequences are LNHDA and SQIVND (reference sequence). J lost 0 bases, V lost 7 bases, and 6 bases had no gene match. For the CDR3, the DNA is TGTGCCAGTAAGGGGACAGGATATAGCACAGATACGCAGTATTTT. This sequence encodes CASKGTGYSTDTQYF.

The rearrangement uses TRBV27 and TRBJ1-1, with a tentative D call TRBD1 (6 bases). This CDR3 comprises 14 residues. Germline V gene lookup returns CDR1 MNHEY and CDR2 SMNVEV (reference sequence). Trimming pared 5 bases from V and 6 bases from J, leaving 16 bases between. This chain's CDR3 is CASSPRDGQSEAFF. In nucleotides, the CDR3 is TGTGCCAGCAGTCCCCGGGACGGACAGTCTGAAGCTTTCTTT.

The chain links TRBV2 to TRBJ1-1; a possible D gene is TRBD1 (5 bases). V was cut by 6 bases and J by 5 bases, with 19 bases left in between. This CDR3 has 15 amino acids. Germline V CDR1 and CDR2: SNHLY, FYNNEI. The CDR3 is CASRGYRSLRTEAFF. The CDR3 DNA is TGTGCCAGCAGAGGATACAGGTCCCTGCGAACTGAAGCTTTCTTT. Together with reference TRBV2 and TRBJ1-1, the CDR3 gives the full variable domain: EPEVTQTPSHQVTQMGQEVILRCVPISNHLYFYWYRQILGQKVEFLVSFYNNEISEKSEIFDDQFSVERPDGSNFTLKIRSTKLEDSAMYFCASRGYRSLRTEAFFGQGTRLTVV.

This clone is labeled as medium-sized. In DNA, the CDR3 is TGCAGCGTTGTTAGGGGTCTCACTGAAGCTTTCTTT. This gives the protein CSVVRGLTEAFF. This chain uses TRBV29-1 with TRBJ1-1; the D gene is possibly TRBD1 (5 bases). Trimming stripped 4 bases from V and 4 bases from J, with 10 bases between. This CDR3 region has 12 residues. Germline V gene lookup returns CDR1 SQVTM and CDR2 ANQGSEA. Full variable domain (rest looked up from reference TRBV29-1 and TRBJ1-1): SAVISQKPSRDICQRGTSLTIQCQVDSQVTMMFWYRQQPGQSLTLIATANQGSEATYESGFVIDKFPISRPNLTFSTLTVSNMSPEDSSIYLCSVVRGLTEAFFGQGTRLTVV.

By share, this clone counts as medium-sized. The chain uses TRBV7-2 and TRBJ1-1; TRBD1 is a possible D gene (5 bases). V shed 1 base and J shed 6 bases, with 15 bases lying between them. The germline V gene has CDR1 SGHTA and CDR2 FQGNSA. The CDR3 is 15 amino acids. DNA for the CDR3: TGTGCCAGCAGCTTAGTGGGTTCTGGGGCCTCTGAAGCTTTCTTT. Translating it yields CASSLVGSGASEAFF.

Details on this clone: The germline gene is not matched at one end of the junction; a read error may be the cause. V usage is TRBV29-1 and J usage is TRBJ2-7, with D perhaps matching TRBD1 (6 bases). The length of the CDR3 is 16 residues. Germline CDR1 SQVTM, CDR2 ANQGSEA. This CDR3 reads CSVEGAGAAYSYEQYF. In nucleotides, the CDR3 is TGCAGCGTCGAAGGGGCAGGGGCAGCATACTCCTACGAGCAGTACTTC.

The chain joins TRBV18 to TRBJ2-7; 8 bases match TRBD1. The CDR3 spans 15 residues. CDR1 KGHSH and CDR2 LQKENI come from the germline V gene. Trimming removed 0 bases from V and 6 bases from J; junction bases left unmatched: 7. CDR3 amino acids: CASSPPVRGPGEQYF. The CDR3 DNA sequence: TGTGCCAGCTCACCACCGGTCAGGGGGCCAGGCGAGCAGTACTTC.

The rearrangement uses TRBV9 and TRBJ2-3; 8 nucleotides agree with TRBD2. The CDR3 consists of 18 residues. Germline CDR1 SGDLS, CDR2 YYNGEE. Germline trimming cut 0 bases from V and 4 bases from J; bases unmatched to any gene: 13. The CDR3 region has the DNA TGTGCCAGCAGCGTAGCTATCGGGGGGGGTGACGTTGCAGATACGCAGTATTTT. Amino acids: CASSVAIGGGDVADTQYF.

This chain joins TRBV6-6 and TRBJ2-1; no reliable D call. Trimming stripped 6 bases from V and 8 bases from J, with 5 bases between. This CDR3 region has 10 residues. Germline CDR1 MNHNY, CDR2 SVGAGI (reference sequence). This CDR3 is CASSLDEQFF. Written as DNA, the CDR3 is TGTGCCAGCAGCTTAGATGAGCAGTTCTTC.

This chain connects TRBV7-2 to TRBJ2-3; 9 positions agree with TRBD2. The junction had 12 bases not matched to a gene; V was cut back by 5 bases and J by 0 bases. The CDR3 loop spans 18 amino acids. Germline-derived CDR1 and CDR2 are SGHTA and FQGNSA. CDR3 in DNA: TGTGCCAGCAGCCGCCAAGTACTAGCGGGTTTTAGCACAGATACGCAGTATTTT. It codes for CASSRQVLAGFSTDTQYF.

The V and J genes are TRBV2 and TRBJ1-6; D not resolved. The germline gives CDR1 SNHLY, CDR2 FYNNEI. The CDR3 has 12 amino acids. The V end lost 7 bases, the J end lost 10 bases, and 11 bases lay between the germline ends. CDR3 sequence (DNA): TGTGCCAGCAACCGGGTTAGGTCACCCCTCCACTTT. This translates into CASNRVRSPLHF.

The chain uses TRBV5-1 and TRBJ2-7; TRBD1 might be the D (5 bases). This CDR3 has 12 amino acids. Trimming stripped 1 base from V and 3 bases from J, with 5 bases between. Germline-derived CDR1 and CDR2 are SGHRS and YFSETQ. CDR3 DNA: TGCGCCAGCAGCTTGCAGGGCTACGAGCAGTACTTC. Protein sequence: CASSLQGYEQYF.

The rearrangement links TRBV7-2 to TRBJ1-1; D remains ambiguous. The CDR3 totals 13 residues. The germline CDR1 and CDR2 sequences are SGHTA and FQGNSA. V dropped 5 bases and J dropped 3 bases, with 10 bases sitting between them. The CDR3 sequence is CASSPRSYTEAFF. The CDR3, as DNA: TGTGCCAGCAGCCCCAGAAGTTACACTGAAGCTTTCTTT. Combining the CDR3 with reference TRBV7-2 and TRBJ1-1 gives the whole variable domain GAGVSQSPSNKVTEKGKDVELRCDPISGHTALYWYRQSLGQGLEFLIYFQGNSAPDKSGLPSDRFSAERTGGSVSTLTIQRTQQEDSAVYLCASSPRSYTEAFFGQGTRLTVV.

V usage is TRBV6-5 and J usage is TRBJ2-3; 10 bases map to TRBD2. Per germline, CDR1 MNHEY and CDR2 SVGAGI. The CDR3 has 15 amino acids. V lost 10 bases, J lost 1 base, and 8 bases stayed unmatched. The chain's CDR3 is CATMETSGGTDTQYF. Written as DNA, the CDR3 is TGTGCCACCATGGAAACTAGCGGGGGCACAGATACGCAGTATTTT.

The genes are TRBV4-2 and TRBJ2-7, with D hard to call. CDR3 size: 14 residues. Germline V CDR1 and CDR2: LGHNA, YNFKEQ. Trimming pared 0 bases from V and 0 bases from J, leaving 6 bases between. CDR3 protein: CASSQDGPSYEQYF. The CDR3 DNA follows: TGTGCCAGCAGCCAAGATGGGCCCTCCTACGAGCAGTACTTC.

The V gene is TRBV27, the J gene TRBJ1-1; 10 positions agree with TRBD1. The CDR3 is 14 amino acids. The V gene's germline CDR1 is MNHEY and CDR2 SMNVEV (reference sequence). With V trimmed by 8 bases and J by 7 bases, 10 bases remained unmatched. CDR3 loop: CASFDRDRGREAFF. Here the CDR3 DNA reads TGTGCCAGCTTCGACCGGGACAGGGGCCGTGAAGCTTTCTTT.